This T cell receptor (beta chain) comes out of a study of Tregs in tolerant kidney transplant recipients. Trimming cost V 0 bases and J 6 bases, with 9 bases left between them. This CDR3 spans 14 amino acids. CDR1 is SGDLS, CDR2 YYNGEE, per germline. Mixed chimerism was transient after nonmyeloablative marrow transplants from related graft donors. Thawed PBMCs were FACS-sorted into unstimulated CD4+CD25+CD127- regulatory T cells, CD4+CD25- non-regulatory cells, CD4 and CD8 cells. Produced via immunoSEQ multiplex PCR; TCRdb's table is partial and in-frame only. In the table there are tens of thousands of clones, around 90% of which are singletons.

The TCR originated in a human patient who received a combined kidney and bone marrow transplant. The graft donor may have given rise to some T cells. This chain links TRBV9 with TRBJ1-4; possibly TRBD1 for D (6 bases). Here the sequenced sample was CD4+ T cells from blood (PBMCs), taken 24 months after the transplant. The DNA for the CDR3 is TGTGCCAGCAGCGTAGGCGGGGGCGATGAAAAACTGTTTTTT. Protein product: CASSVGGGDEKLFF.